One sample yielded the 2 T cell receptor beta chains listed below, sequenced in a study of T cells in tumors after PD-1 blockade. Data came from immunoSEQ multiplex PCR; TCRdb stores just in-frame clones and leaves some out. The repertoire holds about 10,000 clones, approximately 70% seen once, with 10% to 15% in the top ten. Sequencing used tumor tissue, obtained after anti-PD-1 treatment. All receptors come from a human donor with basal cell carcinoma.

The V gene is TRBV30, the J gene TRBJ1-2; D may be TRBD1 (5 bases). In germline, CDR1 is GTSNPN, CDR2 SVGIG (reference sequence). Trimming left V 2 bases short and J 2 bases short, with 9 bases between. This CDR3 is built from 13 residues. CDR3 protein: CAWSRDGNYGYTF. The DNA for the CDR3 is TGTGCCTGGAGTAGGGACGGGAACTATGGCTACACCTTC.

The V and J genes are TRBV4-1 and TRBJ1-2; D uncertain. Per the germline V gene, CDR1 is MGHRA and CDR2 is YSYEKL. Between the trimmed V and J ends, which lost 0 bases and 6 bases, there was a span of 8 bases. The CDR3 sequence is 13 residues long. As DNA, the CDR3 is TGCGCCAGCAGCCAAGATCGAGGTCATGGCTACACCTTC. The encoded protein is CASSQDRGHGYTF.